These 12 T cell receptor beta chains were all obtained from the same sample, sequenced in a study of primary melanoma T cells and metastatic recurrence. Assay used: immunoSEQ multiplex PCR; TCRdb lists only in-frame clones, some missing. Of almost 550 clones listed, 74% are singletons. Sequenced: melanoma tumor tissue. The source of these receptors is a human donor with melanoma.

The chain has TRBV28 and TRBJ1-1; D is uncertain. V lost 2 bases and J lost 10, with 14 bases in between. Germline CDR1 and CDR2: MDHEN and SYDVKM. This CDR3 is 13 amino acids long. CDR3 sequence (DNA): TGTGCCAGCAGTTTAGACGGCCCTAAAGGAGCTTTCTTT. Its protein is CASSLDGPKGAFF.

This chain links TRBV4-1 with TRBJ1-1; D call uncertain. Trimming left V 0 bases short and J 0 bases short, with 5 bases between. CDR3 length: 14 residues. Germline V gene data show CDR1 as MGHRA and CDR2 as YSYEKL. CDR3 DNA sequence: TGCGCCAGCAGCCAAGATGGGATGAACACTGAAGCTTTCTTT. Amino acid sequence: CASSQDGMNTEAFF.

The rearrangement uses TRBV10-3 and TRBJ2-1; 8 bases agree with TRBD2. This CDR3 comprises 13 residues. V gave up 10 bases and J gave up 9 bases; unmatched junction bases: 11. Germline CDR1 ENHRY, CDR2 SYGVKD. CDR3 nucleotides: TGTGCCACCACCGGGACTAGTTTGAGTGAGCAGTTCTTC. This translates into CATTGTSLSEQFF.

V is TRBV9 and J is TRBJ2-3; tentative D call: TRBD1 (6 bases). The CDR3 sequence is 14 residues long. Germline V lookup: CDR1 SGDLS, CDR2 YYNGEE. The V and J ends lost 4 bases and 5 bases respectively, with 14 bases between them. The CDR3 DNA is TGTGCCAGCAGCCCACCAGGGGCCGAAGATACGCAGTATTTT. The encoded protein is CASSPPGAEDTQYF.

The V gene is TRBV6-8, the J gene TRBJ1-2; 8 nucleotides match TRBD1. The V gene's germline CDR1 is MNHGY and CDR2 SAAAGT. The junction had 13 bases not matched to a gene; V was cut back by 5 bases and J by 5 bases. CDR3 length: 16 residues. The DNA for the CDR3 is TGTGCCAGCAGTGACTTGCCAGGGGGCAAGGGGTATGGCTACACCTTC. This sequence encodes CASSDLPGGKGYGYTF.

The chain joins TRBV6-8 to TRBJ1-2, with a tentative D call TRBD1 (5 bases). This CDR3 is built from 14 residues. V gave up 5 bases and J gave up 1 base, with 11 bases separating them. Looked up from germline, CDR1 is MNHGY and CDR2 is SAAAGT. CDR3 nucleotide sequence: TGTGCCAGCAGTGAGAGGCAGGGTAACTATGGCTACACCTTC. It encodes CASSERQGNYGYTF.

The V and J genes are TRBV28 and TRBJ1-2, with 12 bases lining up with TRBD1. The CDR3 sequence is 17 residues long. V was pared by 5 bases and J by 4 bases, with 11 bases of the junction left unmatched. Germline CDR1 MDHEN, CDR2 SYDVKM. As DNA, the CDR3 is TGTGCCAGCAGTCCTTCTCGGGGGACAGGGGGCGCCTATGGCTACACCTTC. Amino acid sequence: CASSPSRGTGGAYGYTF.

V is TRBV6-8 and J is TRBJ1-2, with a weak D call TRBD1 (5 bases). V gave up 6 bases and J gave up 4 bases, with 18 bases separating them. The CDR3 runs to 15 residues. The germline CDR1 and CDR2 sequences are MNHGY and SAAAGT. The CDR3 reads CASSPGAATSYGYTF. In nucleotides, the CDR3 is TGTGCCAGCAGCCCCGGGGCGGCAACAAGCTATGGCTACACCTTC.

The V gene is TRBV21-1, the J gene TRBJ2-2; TRBD2, as called in the table, went unchecked against the DNA. TRBV21-1 is reported as a pseudogene. CDR3 length: 15 amino acids. In nucleotides, the CDR3 is TGTGCCAGCAGCAAGCCCGAGGGAGGGCCCGGGGAGCTGTTTTTT. Residues: CASSKPEGGPGELFF.

The DNA for the CDR3 is TGTGCCAGCAGCTCCCGCCCCCGGGGTTTTCGGGGGGATACGCAGTATTTT. Its protein product is CASSSRPRGFRGDTQYF. The V gene is TRBV11-3, the J gene TRBJ2-3; D perhaps matches TRBD2 (6 bases). Germline loops: CDR1 SGHNT, CDR2 YENEEA. V lost 4 bases and J 6 bases, leaving 23 bases between the germline ends. The CDR3 spans 17 residues. Based on the CDR3 plus reference TRBV11-3 and TRBJ2-3, the full variable domain is EAGVVQSPRYKIIEKKQPVAFWCNPISGHNTLYWYLQNLGQGPELLIRYENEEAVDDSQLPKDRFSAERLKGVDSTLKIQPAELGDSAVYLCASSSRPRGFRGDTQYFGPGTRLTVL.

CDR3 coding DNA: TGCGCCAGCAGCCGAGGACAGGGGGCAGCGAATGAGCAGTTCTTC. Translation gives CASSRGQGAANEQFF. The chain carries TRBV1 and TRBJ2-1; the table's TRBD1 call for D was not verified on the DNA. TRBV1 is a documented pseudogene. The CDR3 consists of 15 residues.

The gene calls are TRBV11-3 and TRBJ2-7, with 8 positions matching TRBD2. The J segment lost 0 bases and the V segment lost 5 bases, leaving 12 bases of the junction unmatched. This CDR3 has 17 residues. Looked up from germline, CDR1 is SGHNT and CDR2 is YENEEA. The CDR3, as DNA: TGTGCCAGCAGCGTTACGGGGAGCGGGGGCTACTCCTACGAGCAGTACTTC. Translated: CASSVTGSGGYSYEQYF. Full variable domain (rest looked up from reference TRBV11-3 and TRBJ2-7): EAGVVQSPRYKIIEKKQPVAFWCNPISGHNTLYWYLQNLGQGPELLIRYENEEAVDDSQLPKDRFSAERLKGVDSTLKIQPAELGDSAVYLCASSVTGSGGYSYEQYFGPGTRLTVT.